This T cell receptor beta chain was sequenced for a study of CD8 T cells in Susac syndrome. General observations from the study: In Susac syndrome, the CD4+ T cell repertoires did not show clonal expansion.

Random hexamers served to reverse transcribe about 0.45 to 1 ug RNA. It was immunoSEQ multiplex PCR that amplified TCR beta CDR3 across 54 Vbeta and 13 Jbeta. TCRdb re-called the immunoSEQ multiplex PCR reads through MiXCR, storing one row per CDR3 protein. The sample holds more than 110,000 distinct CDR3 sequences; over 90% are singletons and the top ten take about 0.15%. Trimming stripped 1 base from V and 4 bases from J, with 13 bases between. The CDR3 covers 15 residues. Germline CDR1 reads LGHNA; CDR2 reads YSLEER. About this clonotype itself: The antigen is unknown.

The origin of this receptor is a human donor with Susac syndrome. The chain links TRBV4-3 to TRBJ1-2; the D gene is possibly TRBD1 (5 bases). Sequencing was performed on CD4+ T cells from PBMCs. The chain's CDR3 is CASSQGTARGYGYTF. The CDR3 region has the DNA TGCGCCAGCAGCCAAGGGACGGCAAGGGGCTATGGCTACACCTTC.